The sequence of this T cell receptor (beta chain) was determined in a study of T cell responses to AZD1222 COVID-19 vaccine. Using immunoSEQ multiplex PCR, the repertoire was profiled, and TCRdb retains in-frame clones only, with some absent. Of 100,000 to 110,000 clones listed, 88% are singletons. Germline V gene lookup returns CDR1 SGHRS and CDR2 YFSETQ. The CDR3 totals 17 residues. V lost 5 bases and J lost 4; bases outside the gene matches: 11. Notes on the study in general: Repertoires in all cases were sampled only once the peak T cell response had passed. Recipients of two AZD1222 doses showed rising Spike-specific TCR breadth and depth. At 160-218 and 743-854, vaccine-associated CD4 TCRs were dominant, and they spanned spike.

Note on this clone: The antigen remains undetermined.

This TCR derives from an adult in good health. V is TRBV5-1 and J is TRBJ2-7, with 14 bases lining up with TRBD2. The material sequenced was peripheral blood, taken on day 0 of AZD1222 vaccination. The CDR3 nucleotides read TGCGCCAGCAGGACCGGACTAGCGGGAGGAGGGTTATACGAGCAGTACTTC. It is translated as CASRTGLAGGGLYEQYF.